This T cell receptor (beta chain) emerged from a study of early T cells in non-severe SARS-CoV-2 infection. Germline V gives CDR1 DFQATT, CDR2 SNEGSKA (reference sequence). V was cut by 0 bases and J by 4 bases, with 12 bases left in between. This CDR3 is built from 14 residues. Individual cDNA molecules received unique molecular identifiers during library preparation. TCRdb re-derived calls from the 5' RACE reads in MiXCR, one entry per CDR3 protein. This sample carries approximately 71,000 distinct CDR3 sequences, approximately 10% of them seen once, and the ten largest clones take around 5.8%. This clonotype turned up a few times.

The sequence came from an adult who was a healthcare worker with PCR-confirmed SARS-CoV-2 infection or an uninfected control (not recorded which). The sequencing input was whole blood. The gene calls are TRBV20-1 and TRBJ2-5, with D perhaps TRBD2 (6 bases). CDR3 loop: CSARDLVGGETQYF. The CDR3, as DNA: TGCAGTGCTAGAGATCTAGTGGGGGGAGAGACCCAGTACTTC.